These 10 T cell receptor beta chains came from one sample sequenced in a study of shared clonotypes between healthy human individuals. Clones were read by immunoSEQ multiplex PCR, and TCRdb kept only the in-frame ones, dropping some. The repertoire holds roughly 2.6 million clones, with more than 90% as singletons. Sample: naive CD4+ T cells sorted from blood. As to subset: CD45RA+ positively selected. The receptors shown here come from a man between 18 and 35 years old in good health.

The gene calls are TRBV10-2 and TRBJ2-5; 8 bases agree with TRBD1. J lost 1 base, V lost 7 bases, and 2 bases had no gene match. Germline V gene sequence: CDR1 WSHSY, CDR2 SAAADI. The CDR3 has 13 amino acids. CDR3 in DNA: TGCGCCAGCACCAGGGGGCTCCAAGAGACCCAGTACTTC. Protein product: CASTRGLQETQYF.

This clone was counted once. This same CDR3 is encoded by further DNA sequences in the sample. The CDR3 loop reads CASSPGQEYNEQFF. CDR3 in DNA: TGTGCCAGCTCACCTGGACAGGAGTACAATGAGCAGTTCTTC. V gene TRBV18 combines with J gene TRBJ2-1; the match to TRBD1 covers 7 bases. Germline CDR1 and CDR2: KGHSH and LQKENI. The CDR3 runs to 14 residues. J gave up 4 bases and V 3 bases, and 3 bases lay outside the gene matches.

This sequence joins TRBV16 and TRBJ1-2; weak D call: TRBD1 (6 bases). The length of the CDR3 is 17 residues. CDR1 and CDR2 (germline): KGHSY, FQNENV. V was clipped by 1 base and J by 3 bases, with 18 bases between them. CDR3: CASSQYGQGPRDYGYTF. The DNA for the CDR3 is TGTGCCAGCAGCCAATACGGGCAGGGGCCGCGGGACTATGGCTACACCTTC.

Notes on this clone: Other nucleotide sequences from this sample produce the same CDR3. The V gene is TRBV18, the J gene TRBJ2-7, with TRBD1 matching 9 bases. Trimming cost V 2 bases and J 1 base; bases outside gene matches: 3. Germline V gene lookup returns CDR1 KGHSH and CDR2 LQKENI. The CDR3 spans 15 residues. The CDR3 sequence: CASSPGGTGSYEQYF. In DNA form, the CDR3 reads TGTGCCAGCTCACCAGGAGGGACAGGGTCCTACGAGCAGTACTTC.

This chain uses TRBV19 with TRBJ1-1, with 10 bases fitting TRBD1. CDR1 and CDR2 (germline): LNHDA, SQIVND (reference sequence). The CDR3 extends over 17 amino acids. Losses at the gene ends were 7 bases for V and 1 base for J; bases not matched to a gene: 12. The DNA for the CDR3 is TGTGCCAGTACCCGCCTCCCGGGACAGGGGACGAACACTGAAGCTTTCTTT. Translation gives CASTRLPGQGTNTEAFF. Based on the CDR3 plus reference TRBV19 and TRBJ1-1, the full variable domain is DGGITQSPKYLFRKEGQNVTLSCEQNLNHDAMYWYRQDPGQGLRLIYYSQIVNDFQKGDIAEGYSVSREKKESFPLTVTSAQKNPTAFYLCASTRLPGQGTNTEAFFGQGTRLTVV.

The chain uses TRBV5-8 and TRBJ2-1; 9 nucleotides align to TRBD2. The CDR3 runs 16 residues. The V and J ends lost 0 bases and 4 bases, in that order; junction bases with no gene match: 5. CDR1 SGHTS and CDR2 YDEGEE come from the germline V gene. The CDR3 sequence: CASSLETSGSYNEQFF. The CDR3 region has the DNA TGTGCCAGCAGCTTGGAAACTAGCGGGTCTTACAATGAGCAGTTCTTC.

The chain recombines TRBV30 with TRBJ2-3; D is possibly TRBD2 (6 bases). V lost 3 bases and J 0 bases, leaving 10 bases between the germline ends. Germline assignment: CDR1 GTSNPN and CDR2 SVGIG (reference sequence). There are 14 residues in the CDR3. The CDR3 DNA is TGTGCCTGGAGGGGAGGCGTCAGCACAGATACGCAGTATTTT. This encodes CAWRGGVSTDTQYF.

This chain joins TRBV7-2 and TRBJ2-7; the match to TRBD1 covers 9 bases. The ends lost 5 bases at V and 5 bases at J; junction bases unmatched: 7. The CDR3 spans 14 residues. CDR1 SGHTA and CDR2 FQGNSA come from the germline V gene. The CDR3 region is CASSTRTGENEQYF. CDR3 sequence (DNA): TGTGCCAGCAGCACGAGGACAGGGGAGAACGAGCAGTACTTC.

This chain connects TRBV13 to TRBJ2-7; 8 bases line up with TRBD1. V lost 2 bases to trimming and J lost 3 bases; unmatched junction nucleotides: 6. The germline V gene encodes CDR1 PRHDT and CDR2 FYEKMQ (reference sequence). The CDR3 consists of 15 residues. CDR3 DNA sequence: TGTGCCAGCAGCTTAAGGGACAGGAACGTCTACGAGCAGTACTTC. This codes for CASSLRDRNVYEQYF.

V and J are TRBV28 and TRBJ2-7, with TRBD1 identical over 7 bases. The germline CDR1 and CDR2 sequences are MDHEN and SYDVKM. V lost 3 bases to trimming and J lost 0 bases; unmatched junction nucleotides: 2. The CDR3 is 14 amino acids. CDR3 region: CASSFDRVSYEQYF. The CDR3 DNA is TGTGCCAGCAGTTTTGACAGGGTCTCCTACGAGCAGTACTTC.